The 18 T cell receptor beta chains in this list originate from one sample, sequenced in a study of shared clonotypes between healthy human individuals. Some clones are missing from TCRdb's copy, which holds only in-frame ones; the method was immunoSEQ multiplex PCR. The sample records about 490,000 clones, around 80% being singletons. The sample comprised PBMCs. Receptors originate from a woman in her 40s in good health. Some clones in this sample may be carry-over from other donors' samples.

This clone was counted once. The chain is built from TRBV28 and TRBJ2-6; no clear D. This CDR3 has 16 residues. The V end lost 2 bases, the J end lost 0 bases, and 8 bases lay between the germline ends. From germline, CDR1 is MDHEN and CDR2 SYDVKM. The DNA of the CDR3 is TGTGCCAGCAGTTTACTCTCGGACTCTGGGGCCAACGTCCTGACTTTC. The encoded protein is CASSLLSDSGANVLTF. The entire variable domain, with the rest obtained from reference TRBV28 and TRBJ2-6, is as follows: DVKVTQSSRYLVKRTGEKVFLECVQDMDHENMFWYRQDPGLGLRLIYFSYDVKMKEKGDIPEGYSVSREKKERFSLILESASTNQTSMYLCASSLLSDSGANVLTFGAGSRLTVL.

This rearrangement joins TRBV7-2 to TRBJ1-5; D ambiguous. Germline values: CDR1 SGHTA, CDR2 FQGNSA. CDR3 size: 14 residues. V shed 5 bases and J shed 3 bases, with 11 bases lying between them. The DNA of the CDR3 is TGTGCCAGCAGCCAGGCGAGAGCCAATCAGCCCCAGCATTTT. It specifies CASSQARANQPQHF.

The rearrangement links TRBV30 to TRBJ1-2, with unresolved D. There are 13 residues in the CDR3. CDR1 and CDR2 from the germline V gene are GTSNPN and SVGIG (reference sequence). V was trimmed by 0 bases and J by 6 bases, leaving 11 bases between them. CDR3 nucleotides: TGTGCCTGGAGTGTACCGGGGAAGGATGGCTACACCTTC. Its protein is CAWSVPGKDGYTF. The full variable domain, with the rest looked up from reference TRBV30 and TRBJ1-2, is SQTIHQWPATLVQPVGSPLSLECTVEGTSNPNLYWYRQAAGRGLQLLFYSVGIGQISSEVPQNLSASRPQDRQFILSSKKLLLSDSGFYLCAWSVPGKDGYTFGSGTRLTVV.

The CDR3 is CASSPGPGREANQPQHF. CDR3 bases: TGTGCCAGTAGTCCAGGCCCGGGCAGGGAGGCCAATCAGCCCCAGCATTTT. The genes are TRBV19 and TRBJ1-5; weak D call: TRBD1 (5 bases). Trimming removed 5 bases at V and 3 bases at J, with 20 bases between. Germline values: CDR1 LNHDA, CDR2 SQIVND (reference sequence). The CDR3 is 17 residues long.

This clone was found a few times. This chain connects TRBV23-1 to TRBJ2-7; D remains unclear. TRBV23-1 is annotated as an ORF whose role is uncertain. CDR3 size: 16 residues. V lost 1 base, J lost 2 bases, and 15 bases lay in between. CDR3 sequence (DNA): TGCGCCAGCAGTCAATGGCACAGAAAGGAACCCTACGAGCAGTACTTC. It translates to CASSQWHRKEPYEQYF.

J is TRBJ1-1 and V is TRBV5-1; maybe TRBD1 (5 bases). CDR3 length equals 16 residues. The germline CDR1 and CDR2 sequences are SGHRS and YFSETQ. Trimming cost V 0 bases and J 1 base, with 13 bases left between them. The CDR3 is CASSLDGPTGNTEAFF. The DNA of the CDR3 is TGCGCCAGCAGCTTGGACGGGCCTACAGGGAACACTGAAGCTTTCTTT.

This chain joins TRBV10-3 and TRBJ2-1; possible D gene TRBD1, 6 bases. CDR1 ENHRY and CDR2 SYGVKD come from the germline V gene. This CDR3 is 14 amino acids long. Trimming pared 6 bases from V and 0 bases from J, leaving 9 bases between. The CDR3 nucleotides read TGTGCCATCAGGGACAGAAACTCCTACAATGAGCAGTTCTTC. It yields the protein CAIRDRNSYNEQFF.

The V call is TRBV28, the J call TRBJ2-6; D remains ambiguous. Germline assignment: CDR1 MDHEN and CDR2 SYDVKM. This CDR3 comprises 13 residues. Trimming removed 6 bases from V and 2 bases from J, with 5 bases in between. The CDR3 coding sequence is TGTGCCAGCAGGGTGGCTGGGGCCAACGTCCTGACTTTC. Encoded protein: CASRVAGANVLTF.

A few counts support this clone. The rearrangement uses TRBV5-1 and TRBJ2-5, with a tentative D call TRBD2 (5 bases). This CDR3 contains 15 residues. The V end was cut by 0 bases, the J end by 3 bases, with 12 bases between. Germline-derived CDR1 and CDR2 are SGHRS and YFSETQ. The CDR3 nucleotides are TGCGCCAGCAGCTTGGGGACTTCTAAGAAAGAGACCCAGTACTTC. Protein product: CASSLGTSKKETQYF.

The gene calls are TRBV7-9 and TRBJ2-3; 8 positions match TRBD2. This CDR3 contains 18 residues. The trim removed 5 bases at V and 5 bases at J, leaving 18 bases unmatched. Germline CDR1 SEHNR, CDR2 FQNEAQ (reference sequence). The CDR3 spells CASSLITGFSGTIDTQYF. The CDR3 DNA is TGTGCCAGCAGCCTGATAACAGGGTTTAGCGGGACAATAGATACGCAGTATTTT.

The V gene is TRBV5-4, the J gene TRBJ2-7; 8 bases agree with TRBD2. The CDR3 extends over 14 amino acids. Germline lookup yields CDR1 SGHNT and CDR2 YYREEE (reference sequence). The J segment lost 3 bases and the V segment lost 4 bases, leaving 6 bases of the junction unmatched. CDR3: CASSPSGSVYEQYF. CDR3 DNA sequence: TGTGCCAGCAGCCCCAGCGGGAGTGTCTACGAGCAGTACTTC.

This clone was recorded only once. Different DNA sequences within this sample yield the same CDR3. The V gene is TRBV9, the J gene TRBJ1-2, with a weak D call TRBD1 (6 bases). The CDR3 covers 12 residues. Trimming pared 0 bases from V and 8 bases from J, leaving 8 bases between. Germline V CDR1 and CDR2: SGDLS, YYNGEE. CDR3 sequence: CASSVAGGGYTF. CDR3 DNA: TGTGCCAGCAGCGTAGCGGGGGGCGGCTACACCTTC.

The genes are TRBV5-5 and TRBJ1-5; 8 bases match TRBD1. The CDR3 extends over 16 amino acids. Germline CDR1 is SGHKS and CDR2 is YYEKEE (reference sequence). Unmatched junction bases numbered 5, after V lost 1 base and J lost 2 bases. CDR3 in amino acids: CASSLSGGAGNQPQHF. CDR3 coding DNA: TGTGCCAGCAGCTTGTCAGGGGGCGCGGGCAATCAGCCCCAGCATTTT.

This chain links TRBV12-1 with TRBJ1-5. TRBV12-1 is deemed a pseudogene. The CDR3 has 18 amino acids. CDR3: CASSWAEVGVDSNQPQHF. The CDR3 DNA reads as TGTGCCAGCAGCTGGGCCGAGGTCGGGGTTGATAGCAATCAGCCCCAGCATTTT.

The chain couples TRBV5-1 to TRBJ1-1, with D hard to call. This CDR3 is 15 amino acids long. V was trimmed by 0 bases and J by 1 base, leaving 10 bases between them. Germline V gene data show CDR1 as SGHRS and CDR2 as YFSETQ. CDR3 protein: CASSLDGLPNTEAFF. Written as DNA, the CDR3 is TGCGCCAGCAGCTTGGATGGCCTCCCGAACACTGAAGCTTTCTTT.

V usage is TRBV6-5 and J usage is TRBJ2-1; 13 positions match TRBD2. The CDR3 runs 15 residues. J lost 5 bases, V lost 4 bases, and 2 bases had no gene match. Germline CDR1 is MNHEY and CDR2 is SVGAGI. The CDR3 region has the DNA TGTGCCAGCAGTTGGGGACTAGCGGGAAACAATGAGCAGTTCTTC. The encoded protein is CASSWGLAGNNEQFF.

The genes are TRBV29-1 and TRBJ2-3, with 8 bases aligning to TRBD2. Germline V CDR1 and CDR2: SQVTM, ANQGSEA. There are 16 residues in the CDR3. Germline trimming cut 4 bases from V and 3 bases from J; bases unmatched to any gene: 12. CDR3 residues: CSVVGGALLRTDTQYF. The CDR3 DNA follows: TGCAGCGTTGTCGGGGGGGCACTCCTACGTACAGATACGCAGTATTTT.

The chain joins TRBV18 to TRBJ2-1; D remains ambiguous. The CDR3 sequence is 12 residues long. Deletions cut 3 bases from V and 10 bases from J, with 10 bases between. Germline values: CDR1 KGHSH, CDR2 LQKENI. The DNA for the CDR3 is TGTGCCAGCTCACCCATGAGCAGGGAGCAGTTCTTC. Amino acids: CASSPMSREQFF.